The 28 T cell receptor beta chains below were found in one sample sequenced in a study of blood T cells in healthy people across ages. Alongside a J-beta primer mix, a sample-barcoded 5' primer served in a second PCR lasting roughly 6 to 11 cycles. Using its own MiXCR run on the 5' RACE reads, TCRdb lists one record per CDR3 protein. The sample contains around 870,000 distinct CDR3 sequences, under 30% of which appear only once. Sequences were obtained from blood. Receptors originate from a woman of 80 years or more in good health.

This clonotype was seen ten or more times. J is TRBJ2-1 and V is TRBV12-3 or TRBV12-4; tentatively, D is TRBD1 (5 bases). This CDR3 has 18 residues. V lost 2 bases and J lost 0, with 17 bases in between. The CDR3 region has the DNA TGTGCCAGCAGTTTAAGAGGTGACAGTCCTCTCTCCTACAATGAGCAGTTCTTC. Encoded protein: CASSLRGDSPLSYNEQFF.

This clonotype was detected ten times or more. The chain joins TRBV29-1 to TRBJ2-3; 9 bases align to TRBD2. The V and J ends lost 1 base and 1 base, in that order; junction bases with no gene match: 0. Germline V gene sequence: CDR1 SQVTM, CDR2 ANQGSEA. This CDR3 contains 14 residues. CDR3 nucleotide sequence: TGCAGCGTTGAAGTAGCGGGAGGCACAGATACGCAGTATTTT. It yields the protein CSVEVAGGTDTQYF.

V gene TRBV7-2 combines with J gene TRBJ1-2; perhaps TRBD1 as D (6 bases). The CDR3 has 15 amino acids. The germline V gene encodes CDR1 SGHTA and CDR2 FQGNSA. V was pared by 2 bases and J by 7 bases, with 17 bases between. In nucleotides, the CDR3 is TGTGCCAGCAGCTTATCCCTCCAGAAACAGGGTGGCTACACCTTC. This codes for CASSLSLQKQGGYTF. Full variable domain (outside the CDR3, taken from reference TRBV7-2 and TRBJ1-2): GAGVSQSPSNKVTEKGKDVELRCDPISGHTALYWYRQSLGQGLEFLIYFQGNSAPDKSGLPSDRFSAERTGGSVSTLTIQRTQQEDSAVYLCASSLSLQKQGGYTFGSGTRLTVV.

Of note for this clonotype: A read error may produce the germline difference seen at one junction end. The genes are TRBV2 and TRBJ1-2; a weak D match, TRBD1 (5 bases). The CDR3 has 14 amino acids. Germline V gene lookup returns CDR1 SNHLY and CDR2 FYNNEI. Here the CDR3 reads CTSSEGVFGLGYTF. DNA of the CDR3: TGTACCAGCAGTGAAGGGGTGTTCGGCCTGGGCTACACCTTC.

The chain joins TRBV6-2 or TRBV6-3 to TRBJ2-7, with D maybe TRBD1 (7 bases). V lost 0 bases and J 1 base, leaving 19 bases between the germline ends. CDR1 is MNHEY, CDR2 SVGEGT, per germline. The CDR3 length is 18 residues. CDR3 nucleotide sequence: TGTGCCAGCAGTTACTCCGGGGGCAACAGGGGCCATTCCTACGAGCAGTACTTC. Its translation: CASSYSGGNRGHSYEQYF.

This clonotype occurred once. A single base separates this from a much larger clone, so it may be a read error. The gene calls are TRBV7-2 and TRBJ2-2; D not certain. The germline V and J ends were trimmed by 5 bases and 3 bases, with 16 bases remaining between them. CDR1 is SGHTA, CDR2 FQGNSA, per germline. This CDR3 contains 16 residues. The CDR3 DNA follows: TGTGCCAGCAGCCCCTGGCGGACGACGGACACCGGGGAGCTGTTTTTT. The encoded protein is CASSPWRTTDTGELFF.

The sample holds a few counts of this clonotype. Since a much larger clone is just one base distant, this may be a read error. The rearrangement links TRBV20-1 to TRBJ2-6, with 10 nucleotides matching TRBD1. The CDR3 sequence is 15 residues long. CDR1 DFQATT and CDR2 SNEGSKA come from the germline V gene (reference sequence). The J segment lost 2 bases and the V segment lost 5 bases, leaving 3 bases of the junction unmatched. The CDR3, as DNA: TGCAGTGCTGACAGGGGGCTCACTGGGGCCAACGTCCTGACTTTC. Its protein is CSADRGLTGANVLTF.

This clonotype was observed many times. The chain combines TRBV20-1 with TRBJ2-5; 7 nucleotides agree with TRBD2. Losses at the gene ends were 1 base for V and 5 bases for J; bases not matched to a gene: 7. The V gene's germline CDR1 is DFQATT and CDR2 SNEGSKA (reference sequence). The CDR3 extends over 14 amino acids. The CDR3 DNA sequence: TGCAGTGCTAGAGGGGGAGGGACGATGGAGACCCAGTACTTC. This translates into CSARGGGTMETQYF.

For this clonotype: A much larger clone differs by one base, so this may be a read error. The chain links TRBV9 to TRBJ2-3; tentative D call: TRBD2 (6 bases). The CDR3 consists of 14 residues. Trimming removed 4 bases at V and 6 bases at J, with 15 bases between. Per germline, CDR1 SGDLS and CDR2 YYNGEE. The DNA for the CDR3 is TGTGCCAGCAGCCCCCGGACTAAGAGTGATACGCAGTATTTT. It is translated as CASSPRTKSDTQYF. Full variable domain (remainder filled in from reference TRBV9 and TRBJ2-3): DSGVTQTPKHLITATGQRVTLRCSPRSGDLSVYWYQQSLDQGLQFLIQYYNGEERAKGNILERFSAQQFPDLHSELNLSSLELGDSALYFCASSPRTKSDTQYFGPGTRLTVL.

This clonotype was counted many times. V usage is TRBV20-1 and J usage is TRBJ2-3; the match to TRBD2 covers 10 bases. The V segment lost 1 base and the J segment 5 bases; nucleotides outside the gene matches: 12. The CDR3 sequence is 17 residues long. Germline V gene data show CDR1 as DFQATT and CDR2 as SNEGSKA (reference sequence). The CDR3: CSARAWSGGAGIDTQYF. For the CDR3, the DNA is TGCAGTGCTAGAGCTTGGAGCGGGGGGGCTGGAATAGATACGCAGTATTTT.

This clonotype was found a few times. The chain couples TRBV24-1 to TRBJ2-1, with TRBD1 identical over 11 bases. This CDR3 is built from 19 residues. Trimming at V came to 4 bases and at J to 4 bases, leaving 14 bases not matched to a gene. CDR1 and CDR2 from the germline V gene are KGHDR and SFDVKD. In DNA, the CDR3 is TGTGCCACCAGTGACTCAGGGACTCGGGGACAGGGGGTTTACAATGAGCAGTTCTTC. Amino acids: CATSDSGTRGQGVYNEQFF.

The table lists this clonotype with a few counts. CDR3 in amino acids: CASSIGLAYEQYF. CDR3 nucleotides: TGTGCCAGTAGTATAGGTCTCGCCTACGAGCAGTACTTC. The gene calls are TRBV19 and TRBJ2-7; D is undetermined. The CDR3 runs 13 residues. Per the germline V gene, CDR1 is LNHDA and CDR2 is SQIVND (reference sequence). The V end lost 1 base, the J end lost 2 bases, and 6 bases lay between the germline ends.

To note about this clonotype: Just one base apart from a much larger clone, this may be a read error. V gene TRBV20-1 combines with J gene TRBJ2-5, with D unresolved. CDR3 length: 13 residues. V lost 2 bases and J 2 bases, leaving 9 bases between the germline ends. Per germline, CDR1 DFQATT and CDR2 SNEGSKA (reference sequence). The CDR3 sequence: CSARNSAQETQYF. CDR3 sequence (DNA): TGCAGTGCTAGAAACTCAGCGCAAGAGACCCAGTACTTC.

This clonotype showed up just a few times. This chain uses TRBV4-3 with TRBJ1-6; 9 bases are shared with TRBD1. The germline V gene encodes CDR1 LGHNA and CDR2 YSLEER. The CDR3 has 19 residues. Unmatched junction bases numbered 13, after V lost 0 bases and J lost 7 bases. The CDR3 spells CASSQDQVGTGRWNSPLHF. In nucleotides, the CDR3 is TGCGCCAGCAGCCAAGATCAGGTCGGGACAGGGAGGTGGAATTCACCCCTCCACTTT.

The rearrangement joins TRBV27 to TRBJ1-3, with no clear D. The CDR3 loop spans 13 amino acids. Trimming shortened V by 2 bases and J by 4 bases, and 6 bases separated the two germline ends. Germline-derived CDR1 and CDR2 are MNHEY and SMNVEV (reference sequence). The CDR3 region has the DNA TGTGCCAGCAGTTTAAGACGGGGAAACACCATATATTTT. This sequence encodes CASSLRRGNTIYF.

This chain joins TRBV5-1 and TRBJ1-4, with D possibly being TRBD1 (5 bases). This CDR3 is built from 14 residues. Germline V gene data show CDR1 as SGHRS and CDR2 as YFSETQ. V shed 4 bases and J shed 6 bases, with 13 bases lying between them. The CDR3 sequence is CASSPGQTYEKLFF. Written as DNA, the CDR3 is TGCGCCAGCAGCCCTGGACAAACCTATGAAAAACTGTTTTTT.

The chain recombines TRBV5-6 with TRBJ2-1; TRBD1 or TRBD2 may be the D gene (5 bases each). Trimming took off 1 base at V and 9 bases at J, with 23 bases between the two ends. CDR3 length: 17 amino acids. Germline lookup yields CDR1 SGHDT and CDR2 YYEEEE. This CDR3 is CASSLSVGPRRASEQFF. DNA of the CDR3: TGTGCCAGCAGCTTGTCTGTGGGACCGCGTCGGGCGAGTGAGCAGTTCTTC.

Points on this clonotype: This may be a read error, as it is one base from a much larger clone. The chain uses TRBV20-1 and TRBJ2-6; weak D call: TRBD1 (5 bases). The CDR3 is made up of 14 amino acids. Germline V gene data show CDR1 as DFQATT and CDR2 as SNEGSKA (reference sequence). The DNA for the CDR3 is TGCAGTGCTAGGACAGTTGCTGGGGCCAACGTCCCGACTTTC. This codes for CSARTVAGANVPTF.

This clonotype was seen repeatedly, ten times or more. The V call is TRBV5-1, the J call TRBJ1-2, with D possibly matching TRBD1 (6 bases). This CDR3 has 12 amino acids. Germline V gene lookup returns CDR1 SGHRS and CDR2 YFSETQ. Trimming removed 4 bases from V and 5 bases from J, with 9 bases in between. CDR3 protein: CASSEGQYGYTF. DNA for the CDR3: TGCGCCAGCAGCGAGGGACAATATGGCTACACCTTC.

This clonotype showed up many times. The chain carries TRBV10-3 and TRBJ2-3, with unresolved D. V lost 0 bases, J lost 1 base, and 8 bases lay in between. The CDR3 is 15 residues long. Germline V lookup: CDR1 ENHRY, CDR2 SYGVKD. For the CDR3, the DNA is TGTGCCATCAGTGAGTCATCATGGGGCACAGATACGCAGTATTTT. Translated, it gives CAISESSWGTDTQYF.

The gene calls are TRBV11-2 and TRBJ2-2; D is possibly TRBD1 or TRBD2 (6 bases each). V was pared by 5 bases and J by 3 bases, with 16 bases between. CDR3 length equals 16 residues. Germline assignment: CDR1 SGHAT and CDR2 FQNNGV. CDR3 coding DNA: TGTGCCAGCAGCCGAAGGGGGACTCCTGACACCGGGGAGCTGTTTTTT. The encoded protein is CASSRRGTPDTGELFF.

This clonotype appeared once. The chain combines TRBV4-1 with TRBJ2-3; D unclear. Per the germline V gene, CDR1 is MGHRA and CDR2 is YSYEKL. Trimming left V 4 bases short and J 5 bases short, with 13 bases between. The length of the CDR3 is 14 residues. CDR3 sequence reads: CASSPDPLRDTQYF. CDR3 in DNA: TGCGCCAGCAGCCCGGACCCATTACGAGATACGCAGTATTTT.

This clonotype has a single count. The rearrangement links TRBV7-6 to TRBJ1-4, with no clear D. This CDR3 spans 15 amino acids. The V end lost 5 bases, the J end lost 5 bases, and 15 bases lay between the germline ends. Germline V gene lookup returns CDR1 SGHVS and CDR2 FNYEAQ. CDR3 sequence: CASSPEPGRNEKLFF. CDR3 in DNA: TGTGCCAGCAGCCCCGAACCCGGCAGGAATGAAAAACTGTTTTTT.

Ten or more counts support this clonotype. The chain is built from TRBV7-9 and TRBJ2-1, with 8 nucleotides matching TRBD2. The CDR3 spans 14 residues. Looked up from germline, CDR1 is SEHNR and CDR2 is FQNEAQ (reference sequence). The ends lost 6 bases at V and 4 bases at J; junction bases unmatched: 5. CDR3 region: CASRKGLEYNEQFF. DNA for the CDR3: TGTGCCAGCAGAAAGGGACTAGAGTACAATGAGCAGTTCTTC.

There are a few counts of this clonotype. The chain joins TRBV27 to TRBJ1-5, with TRBD1 matching 8 bases. J was trimmed by 5 bases and V by 3 bases; bases with no gene match: 9. Per germline, CDR1 MNHEY and CDR2 SMNVEV (reference sequence). The length of the CDR3 is 16 residues. CDR3 sequence reads: CASSFSGTGPHQPQHF. The CDR3 DNA sequence: TGTGCCAGCAGTTTCTCCGGGACAGGACCTCATCAGCCCCAGCATTTT.

At least ten counts were recorded for this clonotype. The V and J genes are TRBV7-2 and TRBJ1-2; TRBD1 is a possible D gene (6 bases). The CDR3 contains 13 residues. Germline lookup yields CDR1 SGHTA and CDR2 FQGNSA. Trimming cost V 1 base and J 4 bases, with 7 bases left between them. DNA of the CDR3: TGTGCCAGCAGCTTAGGGGGGCCCTATGGCTACACCTTC. Its protein is CASSLGGPYGYTF.

The J gene is TRBJ2-7, the V gene TRBV7-2, with a tentative D call TRBD2 (6 bases). The CDR3 length is 13 residues. Trimming left V 6 bases short and J 3 bases short, with 12 bases between. The germline V gene has CDR1 SGHTA and CDR2 FQGNSA. This chain's CDR3 is CASRSIAVYEQYF. The CDR3 DNA reads as TGTGCCAGCAGATCGATAGCGGTCTACGAGCAGTACTTC.

This chain connects TRBV6-5 to TRBJ1-1; D not resolved. The CDR3 spans 13 residues. CDR1 is MNHEY and CDR2 is SVGAGI in the germline V gene. With 6 bases removed from V and 1 base from J, the gap between germline ends came to 9 bases. The CDR3 sequence: CASRPKKNTEAFF. The CDR3 nucleotides read TGTGCCAGCAGGCCAAAGAAGAACACTGAAGCTTTCTTT.